The 28 T cell receptor beta chains given below trace back to one sample, sequenced in a study of blood T cell repertoires in COVID-19. The table came from immunoSEQ multiplex PCR; TCRdb's copy has only in-frame clones and leaves some out. The data hold 150,000 to 200,000 clones, with about 87% observed a single time. The source material was peripheral blood. The receptors stem from a man aged 40-49 years with active or convalescent COVID-19.

The chain recombines TRBV4-3 with TRBJ2-3; 12 bases line up with TRBD2. V gave up 0 bases and J gave up 0 bases; unmatched junction bases: 7. The CDR3 is made up of 19 amino acids. Looked up from germline, CDR1 is LGHNA and CDR2 is YSLEER. Here the CDR3 DNA reads TGCGCCAGCAGCCAAGATTTCCTAGCGGGGGGGCCGAGCACAGATACGCAGTATTTT. It translates to CASSQDFLAGGPSTDTQYF.

This clone was picked up one time. This chain connects TRBV25-1 to TRBJ2-3; 8 bases align to TRBD2. The germline V gene encodes CDR1 MGHDK and CDR2 SYGVNS. V shed 4 bases and J 3 bases; nucleotides not matched to a gene: 9. This CDR3 contains 16 residues. CDR3 sequence (DNA): TGTGCCAGCAGTGGCCGTCAAGCGGGGGTTACAGATACGCAGTATTTT. Its protein product is CASSGRQAGVTDTQYF.

This chain links TRBV6-5 with TRBJ1-6, with D tentatively TRBD1 (5 bases). Germline V gene sequence: CDR1 MNHEY, CDR2 SVGAGI. The length of the CDR3 is 14 residues. Trimming cost V 7 bases and J 6 bases, with 13 bases left between them. The CDR3 nucleotides read TGTGCCAGCAACGCCTTGGGGGGTAATTCACCCCTCCACTTT. It specifies CASNALGGNSPLHF.

The chain joins TRBV30 to TRBJ1-2; no clear D gene. Germline V gives CDR1 GTSNPN, CDR2 SVGIG (reference sequence). Trimming stripped 0 bases from V and 4 bases from J, with 9 bases between. The CDR3 has 13 residues. CDR3 loop: CAWSVFRLYGYTF. DNA for the CDR3: TGTGCCTGGAGTGTATTCAGGCTCTATGGCTACACCTTC.

This clone showed up just once. The J gene is TRBJ1-5, the V gene TRBV4-1, with TRBD1 matching over 7 bases. Trimming took 3 bases from V and 1 from J; bases not matched to a gene: 3. The CDR3 covers 15 residues. Germline V CDR1 and CDR2: MGHRA, YSYEKL. CDR3 protein: CASSQARGSNQPQHF. The CDR3 region has the DNA TGCGCCAGCAGCCAGGCCAGGGGGAGCAATCAGCCCCAGCATTTT.

This chain links TRBV10-2 with TRBJ1-2, with 7 positions matching TRBD1. CDR1 is WSHSY, CDR2 SAAADI, per germline. Losses at the gene ends were 7 bases for V and 8 bases for J; bases not matched to a gene: 7. This CDR3 has 12 residues. Here the CDR3 reads CASTRGGGGYTF. The DNA of the CDR3 is TGCGCCAGCACGAGAGGGGGCGGCGGCTACACCTTC.

This CDR3 reads CASSPGQSNQPQHF. CDR3 DNA sequence: TGTGCCAGCAGCCCAGGTCAATCAAATCAGCCCCAGCATTTT. The chain joins TRBV4-2 to TRBJ1-5, with D unclear. The CDR3 spans 14 residues. V lost 4 bases and J lost 4, with 11 bases in between. Germline CDR1 LGHNA, CDR2 YNFKEQ.

The V and J genes are TRBV11-1 and TRBJ2-2; no definite D call. The CDR3 spans 15 residues. The V gene lost 7 bases and the J gene lost 1 base, with 13 bases spanning the gap. Germline loops: CDR1 SGHAT, CDR2 FQDESV (reference sequence). The CDR3, as DNA: TGTGCCAGCACCTCTAGAGGATTGAACACCGGGGAGCTGTTTTTT. Its translation: CASTSRGLNTGELFF.

This clone was recorded once. This chain joins TRBV19 and TRBJ1-1, with 8 bases aligning to TRBD1. CDR1 is LNHDA, CDR2 SQIVND, per germline (reference sequence). The ends lost 5 bases at V and 3 bases at J; junction bases unmatched: 11. CDR3 length: 16 amino acids. The chain's CDR3 is CASSPDRAKADTEAFF. CDR3 nucleotides: TGTGCCAGTAGTCCGGACAGGGCCAAGGCTGACACTGAAGCTTTCTTT.

V is TRBV3-1 (or the pseudogene TRBV3-2) and J is TRBJ1-5; 11 nucleotides match TRBD1. Germline V gene lookup returns CDR1 LGHDT and CDR2 YNNKEL (reference sequence). Trimming at V came to 3 bases and at J to 7 bases, leaving 5 bases not matched to a gene. CDR3 length: 15 residues. The CDR3 nucleotides are TGTGCCAGCAGCCACACAGGGACAGGGGGACAGCCCCAGCATTTT. Translated, it gives CASSHTGTGGQPQHF.

This chain connects TRBV5-8 to TRBJ1-3; TRBD1 is a possible D gene (6 bases). V lost 1 base to trimming and J lost 2 bases, with 7 bases between them. The CDR3 spans 14 residues. Germline V CDR1 and CDR2: SGHTS, YDEGEE. CDR3 DNA: TGTGCCAGCAGCTTGAGGACAGCTGGAAACACCATATATTTT. Its translation is CASSLRTAGNTIYF.

In regard to this clone: Other nucleotide sequences from this sample produce the same CDR3. The V and J genes are TRBV12-3 or TRBV12-4 and TRBJ1-1, with D perhaps TRBD1 (5 bases). Trimming removed 3 bases at V and 1 base at J, with 6 bases between. The CDR3 extends over 13 amino acids. The CDR3 coding sequence is TGTGCCAGCAGTTTGGGGCCGAACACTGAAGCTTTCTTT. Translating gives CASSLGPNTEAFF.

V gene TRBV7-9 combines with J gene TRBJ2-3, with a tentative D call TRBD1 (6 bases). V was pared by 8 bases and J by 2 bases, with 17 bases between. CDR1 is SEHNR and CDR2 is FQNEAQ in the germline V gene (reference sequence). CDR3 length: 15 residues. CDR3: CASGSGVRDTDTQYF. CDR3 nucleotides: TGTGCCAGCGGATCAGGGGTGAGGGACACAGATACGCAGTATTTT.

The genes are TRBV12-3 or TRBV12-4 and TRBJ2-2, with D uncertain. The ends were cut back, 4 bases at V and 4 bases at J, with 4 bases in the middle. The CDR3 consists of 12 residues. DNA of the CDR3: TGTGCCAGCAGTTCTCTCACCGGGGAGCTGTTTTTT. Translating gives CASSSLTGELFF.

V is TRBV6-4 and J is TRBJ2-3; perhaps TRBD2 as D (6 bases). CDR1 is MRHNA and CDR2 is SNTAGT in the germline V gene. Trimming cost V 0 bases and J 5 bases, with 12 bases left between them. The CDR3 covers 15 residues. CDR3 sequence: CASSDSGRGGDTQYF. For the CDR3, the DNA is TGTGCCAGCAGTGACTCGGGAAGGGGAGGAGATACGCAGTATTTT.

This chain connects TRBV18 to TRBJ1-1; 8 nucleotides match TRBD1. V shed 4 bases, J shed 1 base, and the junction held 2 bases outside the gene matches. This CDR3 has 14 residues. CDR1 and CDR2 from the germline V gene are KGHSH and LQKENI. CDR3 in DNA: TGTGCCAGCTCACGACAGGGGTCGAACACTGAAGCTTTCTTT. Translated: CASSRQGSNTEAFF.

This clone has just a few counts. The chain carries TRBV2 and TRBJ1-2; tentatively, D is TRBD1 (5 bases). The length of the CDR3 is 16 residues. Between the trimmed V and J ends, which lost 4 bases and 4 bases, there was a span of 19 bases. Looked up from germline, CDR1 is SNHLY and CDR2 is FYNNEI. The CDR3 region is CASSAGGPHLVYGYTF. Written as DNA, the CDR3 is TGTGCCAGCAGTGCGGGGGGACCGCACCTCGTCTATGGCTACACCTTC.

The chain has TRBV4-2 and TRBJ2-2, with D possibly matching TRBD2 (7 bases). V lost 2 bases, J lost 6 bases, and 16 bases lay in between. Per germline, CDR1 LGHNA and CDR2 YNFKEQ. The CDR3 extends over 16 amino acids. CDR3 bases: TGTGCCAGCAGCCAACGGGGGCCTCTAGCGGCCGGGGAGCTGTTTTTT. This sequence encodes CASSQRGPLAAGELFF.

The chain uses TRBV5-1 and TRBJ2-1; 9 bases align to TRBD2. Per the germline V gene, CDR1 is SGHRS and CDR2 is YFSETQ. Trimming at V came to 4 bases and at J to 12 bases, leaving 11 bases not matched to a gene. The CDR3 runs to 14 residues. CDR3 loop: CASSPTSGGGWQFF. CDR3 bases: TGCGCCAGCAGCCCGACTAGCGGTGGAGGTTGGCAGTTCTTC.

This chain joins TRBV5-6 and TRBJ2-1, with TRBD1 matching 8 bases. V shed 3 bases and J 8 bases; nucleotides not matched to a gene: 13. Germline CDR1 SGHDT, CDR2 YYEEEE. The CDR3 has 16 residues. CDR3: CASSSSYGTGSDEQFF. The CDR3 DNA is TGTGCCAGCAGCTCATCTTATGGGACAGGTAGCGATGAGCAGTTCTTC.

Written as DNA, the CDR3 is TGTGCCAGCAGCAAAGCGCGGGGACCCTCCTACAATGAGCAGTTCTTC. Translation: CASSKARGPSYNEQFF. J is TRBJ2-1 and V is TRBV21-1; TRBD2 was called by the table and not checked on the DNA. TRBV21-1 is a pseudogene locus. The CDR3 has 16 amino acids.

The chain is built from TRBV19 and TRBJ1-1, with a possible D match to TRBD1 (6 bases). Trimming took off 6 bases at V and 2 bases at J, with 13 bases between the two ends. Germline CDR1 LNHDA, CDR2 SQIVND (reference sequence). This CDR3 region has 14 residues. CDR3 in DNA: TGTGCCAGTAGGGAATACAGGGAAAACACTGAAGCTTTCTTT. It is translated as CASREYRENTEAFF.

The chain couples TRBV27 to TRBJ1-2, with D perhaps matching TRBD1 (6 bases). The CDR3 is 13 residues long. Germline CDR1 reads MNHEY; CDR2 reads SMNVEV (reference sequence). V lost 6 bases and J lost 2, with 10 bases in between. The CDR3, as DNA: TGTGCCAGCAGACCAGGACAGAACTATGGCTACACCTTC. It translates to CASRPGQNYGYTF.

This sequence joins TRBV29-1 and TRBJ2-1; D is perhaps TRBD1 (5 bases). Germline V CDR1 and CDR2: SQVTM, ANQGSEA. Trimming shortened V by 4 bases and J by 12 bases, and 19 bases separated the two germline ends. This CDR3 is 13 amino acids long. In nucleotides, the CDR3 is TGCAGCGTTGCAGGAAGGGGCCTATTGGTGCAGTTCTTC. This gives the protein CSVAGRGLLVQFF.

The CDR3 loop is CASRTSGYTDTQYF. The CDR3, as DNA: TGTGCCAGCAGGACTAGCGGATACACAGATACGCAGTATTTT. The J gene is TRBJ2-3, the V gene TRBV28; 9 positions agree with TRBD2. This CDR3 comprises 14 residues. The germline V gene has CDR1 MDHEN and CDR2 SYDVKM. V shed 6 bases and J 2 bases; nucleotides not matched to a gene: 3.

This chain links TRBV5-6 with TRBJ2-7, with 9 bases fitting TRBD1. CDR1 SGHDT and CDR2 YYEEEE come from the germline V gene. The CDR3 length is 15 residues. V trimming: 4 bases; J trimming: 3 bases; junction bases outside the gene matches: 8. The CDR3 DNA follows: TGTGCCAGCAGCGGGTCCGGGACAGGGTTCTACGAGCAGTACTTC. The encoded protein is CASSGSGTGFYEQYF.

V gene TRBV18 combines with J gene TRBJ2-3; 8 nucleotides line up with TRBD1. With V trimmed by 1 base and J by 2 bases, 2 bases remained unmatched. The CDR3 has 15 residues. Germline V gene lookup returns CDR1 KGHSH and CDR2 LQKENI. CDR3 residues: CASSPRTGNTDTQYF. The CDR3 DNA reads TGTGCCAGCTCACCACGGACAGGGAACACAGATACGCAGTATTTT. The complete variable domain, with remaining parts taken from reference TRBV18 and TRBJ2-3, reads NAGVMQNPRHLVRRRGQEARLRCSPMKGHSHVYWYRQLPEEGLKFMVYLQKENIIDESGMPKERFSAEFPKEGPSILRIQQVVRGDSAAYFCASSPRTGNTDTQYFGPGTRLTVL.

The chain carries TRBV6-5 and TRBJ1-2; D unresolved. The CDR3 runs 13 residues. V lost 4 bases, J lost 0 bases, and 6 bases lay in between. The germline V gene has CDR1 MNHEY and CDR2 SVGAGI. This CDR3 reads CASSSTANYGYTF. The CDR3 coding sequence is TGTGCCAGCAGTTCAACAGCTAACTATGGCTACACCTTC.